A single T cell receptor beta chain is shown here with its context. The study recruited people aged roughly 18 to 95 years across approximately 23 US areas. The entry originates in a study of blood T cell repertoires in COVID-19. Study-wide context: COVID-19 samples collected from the United States, Italy and Spain covered acute and convalescent phases.

Authors' data handling: Reference gene primer amplification yielded estimated nucleated cell counts. Sequencing was performed with immunoSEQ multiplex PCR; in TCRdb, only in-frame clones are kept and a portion is missing. V, J and clone size were drawn from that table, and D and trimming were deduced from the DNA. The table includes some 240,000 clones, approximately 83% detected once. This CDR3 contains 13 residues. Trimming pared 6 bases from V and 6 bases from J, leaving 15 bases between. Germline-derived CDR1 and CDR2 are MNHEY and SMNVEV (reference sequence). This receptor was identified in a man aged 45-65 years who had recovered from COVID-19. Sequenced sample: PBMCs or T cells enriched from blood (not recorded which). The V call is TRBV27, the J call TRBJ2-7; D possibly corresponds to TRBD2 (6 bases). The CDR3 DNA reads TGTGCCAGCAGGCGGGTGACTAGGGGCGAGCAGTACTTC. It specifies CASRRVTRGEQYF.